These 16 T cell receptor beta chains came from one sample sequenced in a study of regulatory T cells in long-lasting Graves disease. With iRepertoire HTBI primers and Arm-PCR of CDR3 regions, TCR beta libraries were built. TCRdb passed the multiplex PCR reads through MiXCR, listing each CDR3 protein once. The table includes approximately 470,000 distinct CDR3 sequences, roughly 17% detected once. Time point described: newly diagnosed GD, antithyroid drugs for less than 3 months. The TCR library was made from RNA that had been extracted from PBMCs in TRIzol. The sample was also reused in another study, on T cells in Graves' hyperthyroidism and ophthalmopathy.

Sequencing was performed on peripheral blood mononuclear cells (PBMCs), taken at new diagnosis, from a patient treated with antithyroid drugs. These receptors were obtained from a middle-aged man with Graves disease.

This clonotype was seen a handful of times. This sequence joins TRBV29-1 and TRBJ1-1, with D perhaps TRBD1 (5 bases). Looked up from germline, CDR1 is SQVTM and CDR2 is ANQGSEA. Trimming shortened V by 6 bases and J by 7 bases, and 12 bases separated the two germline ends. The CDR3 covers 11 residues. The CDR3 protein is CSVERGYEAFF. Written as DNA, the CDR3 is TGCAGCGTCGAGAGGGGATATGAAGCTTTCTTT.

This clonotype was seen more than once but under ten times. The genes are TRBV27 and TRBJ1-5, with D unresolved. Trimming removed 3 bases from V and 4 bases from J, with 7 bases in between. Germline assignment: CDR1 MNHEY and CDR2 SMNVEV (reference sequence). The CDR3 consists of 13 residues. The CDR3 spells CASSLNINQPQHF. In nucleotides, the CDR3 is TGTGCCAGCAGTTTGAACATTAATCAGCCCCAGCATTTT.

Remarks on this clonotype: This may be a read error, as it is one base from a much larger clone. The rearrangement links TRBV18 to TRBJ2-1; unclear D gene. V gave up 6 bases and J gave up 3 bases, with 12 bases separating them. The CDR3 spans 14 residues. The germline V gene encodes CDR1 KGHSH and CDR2 LQKENI. The CDR3, as DNA: TGTGCCAGCTCCCTCAGACTCTACTACAATGAGCAGTTCTTC. Its translation is CASSLRLYYNEQFF.

This clonotype showed up just a few times. V usage is TRBV28 and J usage is TRBJ2-1; no definite D call. The CDR3 has 13 residues. Germline V CDR1 and CDR2: MDHEN, SYDVKM. V dropped 7 bases and J dropped 3 bases, with 10 bases sitting between them. CDR3 region: CASTLDDYNEQFF. CDR3 DNA sequence: TGTGCCAGCACCCTGGACGACTACAATGAGCAGTTCTTC.

On this clonotype itself: The junction shows a germline mismatch at one end, possibly a read error. This chain joins TRBV7-9 and TRBJ1-2; TRBD1 agrees at 7 bases. The CDR3 totals 15 residues. Germline CDR1 SEHNR, CDR2 FQNEAQ (reference sequence). The CDR3 DNA sequence: TGTGCCAGCAGCTTTAGAGGGGGCAGTAACTATGGCTACGCCTTC. This translates into CASSFRGGSNYGYAF.

The sample holds a few counts of this clonotype. The V gene is TRBV6-2 or TRBV6-3, the J gene TRBJ2-5, with a tentative D call TRBD2 (6 bases). This CDR3 comprises 14 residues. V gave up 4 bases and J gave up 5 bases, with 14 bases separating them. Per the germline V gene, CDR1 is MNHEY and CDR2 is SVGEGT. CDR3: CASSFPGADETQYF. The CDR3 coding sequence is TGTGCCAGCAGTTTCCCGGGAGCGGACGAGACCCAGTACTTC.

This clonotype was seen ten or more times. The gene calls are TRBV5-5 and TRBJ2-7; D gene unclear. CDR1 is SGHKS and CDR2 is YYEKEE in the germline V gene (reference sequence). The CDR3 consists of 14 residues. Deletions cut 1 base from V and 0 bases from J, with 8 bases between. The CDR3 region has the DNA TGTGCCAGCAGCTTGTTGCTGGTCTCCTACGAGCAGTACTTC. This codes for CASSLLLVSYEQYF.

The rearrangement uses TRBV6-1 and TRBJ2-1, with 7 bases that match TRBD2. Germline CDR1 reads MNHNS; CDR2 reads SASEGT. The CDR3 runs 13 residues. The trim removed 6 bases at V and 9 bases at J, leaving 8 bases unmatched. The CDR3 is CASSPGTKAEQFF. The CDR3 coding sequence is TGTGCCAGCAGCCCCGGGACTAAAGCTGAGCAGTTCTTC.

This clonotype was seen many times. J is TRBJ2-1 and V is TRBV11-2; D gene ambiguous. The CDR3 contains 16 residues. The germline gives CDR1 SGHAT, CDR2 FQNNGV. The ends were cut back, 5 bases at V and 5 bases at J, with 19 bases in the middle. The CDR3 region is CASSPRGRWVHNEQFF. CDR3 coding DNA: TGTGCCAGCAGCCCCCGCGGCAGGTGGGTCCACAATGAGCAGTTCTTC.

This chain uses TRBV29-1 with TRBJ2-7; D may be TRBD1 or TRBD2 (5 bases each). The germline CDR1 and CDR2 sequences are SQVTM and ANQGSEA. With 8 bases removed from V and 7 bases from J, the gap between germline ends came to 21 bases. This CDR3 has 13 amino acids. The CDR3 is CSLMPGPSQEQYF. The CDR3 DNA sequence: TGCAGCCTGATGCCGGGGCCCTCTCAAGAGCAGTACTTC.

This clonotype was seen many times. The chain uses TRBV11-2 and TRBJ2-7; weak D call: TRBD2 (6 bases). V gave up 2 bases and J gave up 7 bases, with 15 bases separating them. Germline assignment: CDR1 SGHAT and CDR2 FQNNGV. CDR3 length equals 14 residues. The CDR3 sequence is CASSLLQEGTEQYF. In DNA, the CDR3 is TGTGCCAGCAGCTTACTACAGGAGGGTACTGAGCAGTACTTC.

This clonotype occurred many times. The chain has TRBV11-2 and TRBJ2-1; 8 bases align to TRBD2. The CDR3 is made up of 17 amino acids. With V trimmed by 0 bases and J by 9 bases, 13 bases remained unmatched. Per germline, CDR1 SGHAT and CDR2 FQNNGV. CDR3 bases: TGTGCCAGCAGCTTAGAATTAGGCCGACTAGCGAAGGGTGAGCAGTTCTTC. This sequence encodes CASSLELGRLAKGEQFF.

As regards this clonotype: A read error is possible here, since a much larger clone lies one base away. The gene calls are TRBV20-1 and TRBJ2-1, with D possibly matching TRBD2 (5 bases). The CDR3 spans 13 residues. CDR1 is DFQATT, CDR2 SNEGSKA, per germline (reference sequence). The CDR3 DNA sequence: TGCGGTCTGTTTCGGAGCGGCTCCTACGAGCAGTTCTTC. Translating it yields CGLFRSGSYEQFF.

This clonotype turned up a few times. The chain recombines TRBV3-1 with TRBJ2-6; 11 bases line up with TRBD2. Per germline, CDR1 LGHDT and CDR2 YNNKEL (reference sequence). This CDR3 has 17 amino acids. After removal of 6 bases from V and 0 bases from J, the junction contained 4 bases not matched to a gene. The CDR3 DNA sequence: TGTGCCAGCAGAAGTCTAGCGGGGGGCTCTGGGGCCAACGTCCTGACTTTC. Protein: CASRSLAGGSGANVLTF.

The chain has TRBV6-1 and TRBJ2-4, with D maybe TRBD1 (6 bases). V lost 5 bases and J lost 1, with 15 bases in between. Germline loops: CDR1 MNHNS, CDR2 SASEGT. The length of the CDR3 is 16 residues. CDR3: CASSPQGMSAKNIQYF. The CDR3 DNA is TGTGCCAGCAGTCCACAGGGTATGTCGGCCAAAAACATTCAGTACTTC.

This clonotype was counted ten times or more. The gene calls are TRBV28 and TRBJ2-1; D uncertain. The CDR3 is 11 amino acids. V shed 5 bases and J shed 4 bases, with 3 bases lying between them. The germline V gene encodes CDR1 MDHEN and CDR2 SYDVKM. The CDR3 region has the DNA TGTGCCAGCAGTCATTACAATGAGCAGTTCTTC. It specifies CASSHYNEQFF.